The table lists the clone carrying this T cell receptor (beta chain) with many counts. This entry is derived from a study of CD8+CD57+ T cells in acquired aplastic anemia. Genomic DNA was employed as the template in profiling TCR beta VDJ and CDR3. TCRdb recomputed calls from the reads with MiXCR, one row per CDR3 protein. In the table there are about 240,000 distinct CDR3 sequences, more than 45% of which are singletons. With 5 bases clipped from V and 4 bases from J, the junction kept 13 bases outside the gene matches. The CDR3 length is 16 residues. Germline CDR1 SGDLS, CDR2 YYNGEE. An expansion of CD8+CD57+ cells by flow cytometry had been shown in patients chosen for sequencing.

The chain has TRBV9 and TRBJ1-2; TRBD1 aligns across 8 bases. The sequence came from a human donor with aplastic anemia. Sequencing input: sorted CD4+, CD8+, or CD8+CD57+ T cells (not recorded which) from PBMCs. The CDR3 is CASSGSPGTGPYGYTF. Written as DNA, the CDR3 is TGTGCCAGCAGTGGTAGTCCCGGGACAGGCCCCTATGGCTACACCTTC.